This T cell receptor (beta chain) was sequenced in a study of T cells in Graves' hyperthyroidism and ophthalmopathy. Whole-study findings and limits: Model predictions of ophthalmopathy came a median about 6.3 months before onset. Blood held most thyroid clonotypes expanded above 0.001 frequency.

For ophthalmopathy patients, the Clinical Activity Score was at least 3 and the NOSPECS grade at least 4; duration was under 3 months. V lost 4 bases to trimming and J lost 3 bases, with 13 bases between them. The CDR3 totals 14 residues. The germline CDR1 and CDR2 sequences are SGHTA and FQGNSA. To note about this clonotype: What it binds is not known.

TCR beta CDR3 regions were amplified from RNA transcripts. A set of HTBI primers served as the primers for a first-round RT-PCR of the TCR CDR3. One entry per CDR3 protein, called by TCRdb with MiXCR from the multiplex PCR reads. This table holds roughly 650,000 distinct CDR3 sequences, around 15% found once. The V gene is TRBV7-2, the J gene TRBJ2-7; D uncertain. The TCR originated in a woman aged 40 to 55 with Graves' ophthalmopathy. Sequenced sample: blood. The CDR3 is CASSSQGRNYEQYF. In nucleotides, the CDR3 is TGTGCCAGCAGCTCACAAGGACGTAACTACGAGCAGTACTTC.